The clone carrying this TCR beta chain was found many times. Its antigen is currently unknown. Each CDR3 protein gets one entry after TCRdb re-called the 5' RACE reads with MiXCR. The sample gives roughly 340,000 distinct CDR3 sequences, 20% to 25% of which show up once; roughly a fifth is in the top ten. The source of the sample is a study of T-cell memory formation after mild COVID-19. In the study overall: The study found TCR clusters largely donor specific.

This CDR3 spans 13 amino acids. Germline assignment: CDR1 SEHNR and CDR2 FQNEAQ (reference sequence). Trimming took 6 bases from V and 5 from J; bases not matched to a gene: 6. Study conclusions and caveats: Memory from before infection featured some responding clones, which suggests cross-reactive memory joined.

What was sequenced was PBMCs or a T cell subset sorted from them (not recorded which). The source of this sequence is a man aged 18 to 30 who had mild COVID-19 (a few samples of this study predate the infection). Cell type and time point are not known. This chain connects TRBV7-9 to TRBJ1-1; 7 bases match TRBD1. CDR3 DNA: TGTGCCAGCAGTCATGACAGGGTAACTGAAGCTTTCTTT. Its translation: CASSHDRVTEAFF.